This T cell receptor (beta chain) was captured in a study of post-analysis software for immune sequencing data. Study-level background: The patients showed relapsing-remitting, secondary progressive and progressive-relapsing multiple sclerosis courses. Overall study findings and caveats: Diversity measured as normalized Chao1 was significantly lower in multiple sclerosis patients than in controls.

Incorporated into the TCR beta cDNA libraries were unique molecular identifiers, which served to reduce PCR and sequencing biases. TCRdb passed the PCR reads through MiXCR, listing each CDR3 protein once. This sample has 350,000 to 450,000 distinct CDR3 sequences, with about 40% found just once. As for this clonotype: Its specificity is not known.

The clonotype originates from a girl aged 2-15 years with multiple sclerosis. Material for sequencing was blood.

CDR3: CASSLPFWTGELFF. CDR3 coding DNA: TGTGCCAGCAGCTTACCCTTCTGGACCGGGGAGCTGTTTTTT. The V call is TRBV7-9, the J call TRBJ2-2; D gene uncertain. V lost 2 bases and J lost 5, with 9 bases in between. The CDR3 is made up of 14 amino acids. Germline loops: CDR1 SEHNR, CDR2 FQNEAQ (reference sequence).